This TCR beta chain derives from a study of technical replicates of blood from four donors. The method was immunoSEQ multiplex PCR; TCRdb's version includes in-frame clones alone and lacks a portion of them. The sample consists of approximately 85,000 clones, approximately 90% of them appearing once. Looked up from germline, CDR1 is WNHNN and CDR2 is SYGVQD (reference sequence). The CDR3 runs 14 residues. Between the trimmed V and J ends, which lost 7 bases and 2 bases, there was a span of 13 bases. The rearrangement uses TRBV10-1 and TRBJ2-3; D might be TRBD1 (6 bases). The sequence was obtained from a human donor in good health. Sequencing input: T cells isolated from PBMCs. Here the CDR3 DNA reads TGCGCCAGCACCCGAGGACAGAACACAGATACGCAGTATTTT. Translated, it gives CASTRGQNTDTQYF.